These 14 T cell receptor beta chains share one sample of origin, sequenced in a study of T cells after yellow fever vaccination (dated by TCRdb to between 2017 and 2020). The library was obtained by 5' RACE. TCRdb lists the instrument as Illumina HiSeq 2500. TCRdb reworked the public reads: Q25 trimming with fastp, MiXCR clone assembly, productive beta chains retained. Rows with one shared CDR3 protein collapse into an entry with the most common genes and DNA. The sample table records 200,000 to 250,000 distinct CDR3 sequences; 6.9% of these occur just once. The leading ten clones occupy around 0.9% of the sample. Interpreted using the paper, the treatment or condition label stands for: live attenuated yellow fever vaccine strain. Sequencing was performed on CD4+ T cells sorted from PBMCs, taken 15 days after the yellow fever booster vaccination. Source of these receptors: a man aged 25-40 years who received the YFV17D yellow fever vaccine.

The chain links TRBV7-2 to TRBJ2-3, with 7 nucleotides matching TRBD2. Germline loops: CDR1 SGHTA, CDR2 FQGNSA. The CDR3 has 18 amino acids. The trim removed 2 bases at V and 0 bases at J, leaving 11 bases unmatched. CDR3 sequence (DNA): TGTGCCAGCAGCTTACCTGCTAGACTAGCACGTAGCACAGATACGCAGTATTTT. Its protein product is CASSLPARLARSTDTQYF.

This clonotype was counted only a few times. The rearrangement uses TRBV5-4 and TRBJ2-5, with 10 positions matching TRBD1. V lost 4 bases, J lost 6 bases, and 9 bases stayed unmatched. The CDR3 covers 15 residues. Germline V CDR1 and CDR2: SGHNT, YYREEE (reference sequence). Here the CDR3 DNA reads TGTGCCAGCAGCCACCCGGACAGGGGGTTGCAGACCCAGTACTTC. This gives the protein CASSHPDRGLQTQYF.

This clonotype was seen many times. The chain employs TRBV4-3 and TRBJ2-3; TRBD2 matches at 8 bases. Germline CDR1 LGHNA, CDR2 YSLEER. The CDR3 is 14 residues long. V lost 4 bases, J lost 6 bases, and 6 bases stayed unmatched. CDR3 region: CASSPSGRGDTQYF. As DNA, the CDR3 is TGCGCCAGCAGCCCCTCCGGGAGGGGCGATACGCAGTATTTT.

The chain combines TRBV7-9 with TRBJ1-3; TRBD1 might be the D (5 bases). Trimming cost V 5 bases and J 0 bases, with 17 bases left between them. The germline gives CDR1 SEHNR, CDR2 FQNEAQ (reference sequence). The CDR3 sequence is 17 residues long. The CDR3 sequence is CASSPSVTVFSGNTIYF. CDR3 DNA sequence: TGTGCCAGCAGCCCGTCTGTGACAGTTTTCTCTGGAAACACCATATATTTT.

The chain has TRBV7-9 and TRBJ1-6; no clear D. Deletions cut 2 bases from V and 10 bases from J, with 12 bases between. This CDR3 has 14 residues. CDR1 is SEHNR, CDR2 FQNEAQ, per germline (reference sequence). The CDR3 region has the DNA TGTGCCAGCAGCTTAAAGGGTTGTGGGTCACCCCTCCACTTT. It encodes CASSLKGCGSPLHF.

This clonotype was seen a handful of times. The J gene is TRBJ2-1, the V gene TRBV5-5; D unclear. V gave up 0 bases and J gave up 0 bases, with 7 bases separating them. CDR1 and CDR2 from the germline V gene are SGHKS and YYEKEE (reference sequence). The CDR3 covers 15 residues. CDR3 nucleotide sequence: TGTGCCAGCAGCTTGGTAGATGTCTCCTACAATGAGCAGTTCTTC. Its translation: CASSLVDVSYNEQFF.

The chain employs TRBV7-9 and TRBJ2-3, with 9 bases that match TRBD1. Germline values: CDR1 SEHNR, CDR2 FQNEAQ (reference sequence). The CDR3 runs to 17 residues. Unmatched junction bases numbered 13, after V lost 5 bases and J lost 4 bases. CDR3 bases: TGTGCCAGCAGCCCAACGAGGGGACAGGGTTTTGCAGATACGCAGTATTTT. Protein: CASSPTRGQGFADTQYF. Supplemented by reference TRBV7-9 and TRBJ2-3, the full variable domain reads DTGVSQNPRHKITKRGQNVTFRCDPISEHNRLYWYRQTLGQGPEFLTYFQNEAQLEKSRLLSDRFSAERPKGSFSTLEIQRTEQGDSAMYLCASSPTRGQGFADTQYFGPGTRLTVL.

The sample holds many counts of this clonotype. Written as DNA, the CDR3 is TGTGCCAGCAGCGACTACAATGAGCAGTTCTTC. Translated: CASSDYNEQFF. The V call is TRBV2, the J call TRBJ2-1; D remains ambiguous. The CDR3 runs 11 residues. V was clipped by 6 bases and J by 3 bases, with 3 bases between them. CDR1 and CDR2 (germline): SNHLY, FYNNEI.

The table lists this clonotype with a few counts. The chain recombines TRBV7-2 with TRBJ2-5; no reliable D call. Germline CDR1 and CDR2: SGHTA and FQGNSA. This CDR3 comprises 13 residues. V was cut by 3 bases and J by 5 bases, with 10 bases left in between. Here the CDR3 reads CASSFSTRETQYF. The CDR3 DNA follows: TGTGCCAGCAGCTTTAGTACCCGGGAGACCCAGTACTTC.

This clonotype was observed at least ten times. The chain uses TRBV6-1 and TRBJ2-2, with unresolved D. CDR3 length: 14 amino acids. Trimming shortened V by 6 bases and J by 5 bases, and 13 bases separated the two germline ends. Germline V gene sequence: CDR1 MNHNS, CDR2 SASEGT. Written as DNA, the CDR3 is TGTGCCAGCAGGGGCCCCCACAGAACCGGGGAGCTGTTTTTT. Protein product: CASRGPHRTGELFF.

The gene calls are TRBV5-1 and TRBJ2-2; maybe TRBD1 (6 bases). Germline loops: CDR1 SGHRS, CDR2 YFSETQ. V gave up 1 base and J gave up 8 bases, with 9 bases separating them. The CDR3 contains 13 residues. Written as DNA, the CDR3 is TGCGCCAGCAGCTTGACAGGGATGGGGGAGCTGTTTTTT. It yields the protein CASSLTGMGELFF.

The table lists this clonotype with a few counts. The chain carries TRBV7-6 and TRBJ2-3; D possibly matches TRBD1 or TRBD2 (5 bases each). The CDR3 extends over 16 amino acids. Deletions cut 5 bases from V and 4 bases from J, with 19 bases between. Germline loops: CDR1 SGHVS, CDR2 FNYEAQ. Here the CDR3 reads CASSQSPGPGPDTQYF. The CDR3 DNA reads TGTGCCAGCAGCCAAAGCCCGGGGCCCGGTCCAGATACGCAGTATTTT. The variable domain in full, with the rest retrieved from reference TRBV7-6 and TRBJ2-3, is GAGVSQSPRYKVTKRGQDVALRCDPISGHVSLYWYRQALGQGPEFLTYFNYEAQQDKSGLPNDRFSAERPEGSISTLTIQRTEQRDSAMYRCASSQSPGPGPDTQYFGPGTRLTVL.

This rearrangement joins TRBV6-2 or TRBV6-3 to TRBJ2-1, with D hard to call. The CDR3 runs to 15 residues. Trimming removed 6 bases from V and 0 bases from J, with 12 bases in between. Germline assignment: CDR1 MNHEY and CDR2 SVGEGT. CDR3 sequence: CASRIDISSYNEQFF. Here the CDR3 DNA reads TGTGCCAGCAGAATAGACATCAGCTCCTACAATGAGCAGTTCTTC.

This clonotype was seen a few times. The V gene is TRBV11-2, the J gene TRBJ2-3; TRBD2 matches at 7 bases. The V segment lost 2 bases and the J segment 0 bases; nucleotides outside the gene matches: 11. The CDR3 sequence is 18 residues long. Germline values: CDR1 SGHAT, CDR2 FQNNGV. The CDR3 region has the DNA TGTGCCAGCAGCTTAATCTTCTTAGCGGGCGGAAGCACAGATACGCAGTATTTT. It is translated as CASSLIFLAGGSTDTQYF.